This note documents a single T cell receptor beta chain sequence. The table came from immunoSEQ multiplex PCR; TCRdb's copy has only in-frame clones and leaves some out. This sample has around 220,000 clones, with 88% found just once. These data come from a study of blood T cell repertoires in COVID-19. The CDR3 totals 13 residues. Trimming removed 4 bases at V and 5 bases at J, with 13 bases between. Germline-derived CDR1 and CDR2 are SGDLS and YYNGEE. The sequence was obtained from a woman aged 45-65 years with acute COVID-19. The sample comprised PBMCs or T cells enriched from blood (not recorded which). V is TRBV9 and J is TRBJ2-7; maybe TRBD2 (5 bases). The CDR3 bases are TGTGCCAGCAGCCCGCGGGTTTCCCACGAGCAGTACTTC. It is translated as CASSPRVSHEQYF.